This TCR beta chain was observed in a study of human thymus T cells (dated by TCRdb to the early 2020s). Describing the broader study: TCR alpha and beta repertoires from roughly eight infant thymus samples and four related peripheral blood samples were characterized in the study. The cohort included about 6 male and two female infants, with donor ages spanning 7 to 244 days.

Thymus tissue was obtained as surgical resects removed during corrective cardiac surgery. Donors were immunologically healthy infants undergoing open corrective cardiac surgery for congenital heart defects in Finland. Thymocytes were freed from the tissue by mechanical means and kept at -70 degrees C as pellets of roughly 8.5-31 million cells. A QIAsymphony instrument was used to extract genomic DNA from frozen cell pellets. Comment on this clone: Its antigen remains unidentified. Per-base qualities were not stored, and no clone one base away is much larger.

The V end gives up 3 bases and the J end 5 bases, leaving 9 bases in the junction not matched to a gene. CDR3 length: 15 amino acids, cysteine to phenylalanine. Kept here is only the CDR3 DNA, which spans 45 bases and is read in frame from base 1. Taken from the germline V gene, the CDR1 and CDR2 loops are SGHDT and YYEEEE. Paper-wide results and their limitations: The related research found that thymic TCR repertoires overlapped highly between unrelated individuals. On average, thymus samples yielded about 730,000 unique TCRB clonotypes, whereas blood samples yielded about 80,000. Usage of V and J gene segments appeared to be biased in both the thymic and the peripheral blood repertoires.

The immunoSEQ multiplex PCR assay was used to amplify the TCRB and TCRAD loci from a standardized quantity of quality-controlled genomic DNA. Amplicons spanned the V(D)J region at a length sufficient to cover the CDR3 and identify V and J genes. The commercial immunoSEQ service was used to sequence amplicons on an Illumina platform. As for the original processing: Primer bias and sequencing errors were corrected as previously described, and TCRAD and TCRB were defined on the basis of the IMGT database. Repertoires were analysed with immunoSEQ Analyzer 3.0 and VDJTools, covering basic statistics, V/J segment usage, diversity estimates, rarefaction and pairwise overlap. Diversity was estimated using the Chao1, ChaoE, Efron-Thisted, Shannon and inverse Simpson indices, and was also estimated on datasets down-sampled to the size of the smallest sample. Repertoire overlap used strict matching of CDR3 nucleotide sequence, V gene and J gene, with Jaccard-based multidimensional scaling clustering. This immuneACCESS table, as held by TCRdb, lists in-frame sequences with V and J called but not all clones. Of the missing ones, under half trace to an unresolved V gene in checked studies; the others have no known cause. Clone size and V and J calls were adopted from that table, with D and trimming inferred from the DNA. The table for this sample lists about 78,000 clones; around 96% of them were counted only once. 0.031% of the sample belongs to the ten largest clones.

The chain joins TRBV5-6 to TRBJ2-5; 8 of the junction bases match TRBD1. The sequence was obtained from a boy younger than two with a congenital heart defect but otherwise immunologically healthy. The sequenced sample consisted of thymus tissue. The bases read TGTGCCAGCAGCTGCCGGGACAGGAATTCGGAGACCCAGTACTTC. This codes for CASSCRDRNSETQYF.